The T cell receptor beta chain described here comes from a study of T cells in Graves' hyperthyroidism and ophthalmopathy. Study-level information: Peripheral blood sampling occurred at initial diagnosis, before any treatment.

Amplification targeted TCR beta CDR3 regions from RNA transcripts. Using the HTBI primer set, a first-round RT-PCR was run on the TCR CDR3. Via MiXCR, TCRdb re-called the multiplex PCR reads, giving one row per CDR3 protein. The table has about 480,000 distinct CDR3 sequences, roughly 24% seen once; the top ten hold 11%. Based on clinical symptoms, serum thyroxine and TRAb, thyroid ultrasound and orbital computed tomography, diagnoses were reached. Study-level findings and limits: In blood, most of the thyroid clonotypes expanded above 0.001 were also present.

This clonotype was seen at least ten times. Its antigen is as yet unknown. The CDR3 is 13 amino acids. Germline values: CDR1 MNHNS, CDR2 SASEGT. After removal of 6 bases from V and 3 bases from J, the junction contained 4 bases not matched to a gene. Sequenced sample: blood. The J gene is TRBJ2-7, the V gene TRBV6-1, with 8 bases identical to TRBD2. The sequence came from a woman in her 30s with Graves' ophthalmopathy. The DNA of the CDR3 is TGTGCCAGCAGAAGGACTAGCTACTACGAGCAGTACTTC. It codes for CASRRTSYYEQYF.